The source of this TCR beta chain is a study of blood T cell repertoires in COVID-19. In the authors' methods: Estimated nucleated cell counts came from reference gene primer amplification. The repertoire was sequenced with immunoSEQ multiplex PCR; TCRdb's copy has only in-frame clones and lacks some. V and J calls and clone size come straight from that table; D and trimming were deduced from the DNA. This table holds 100,000 to 150,000 clones, approximately 87% found once. CDR3 length: 15 amino acids. V lost 2 bases, J lost 4 bases, and 15 bases lay in between. In germline, CDR1 is LGHDT, CDR2 YNNKEL (reference sequence).

Sequencing input: peripheral blood. This chain connects TRBV3-1 (or the pseudogene TRBV3-2) to TRBJ2-7; TRBD2 is a possible D gene (5 bases). This TCR came from a man in his fifties or sixties with acute or convalescent COVID-19. This CDR3 reads CASSQQQTIIYEQYF. The CDR3 bases are TGTGCCAGCAGCCAACAACAGACTATAATTTACGAGCAGTACTTC.